This is a list of T cell receptor beta chains from one sample in a study of beta chain features in type 1 diabetes. Repertoires were generated with immunoSEQ multiplex PCR, while TCRdb's copy carries only in-frame clones and drops some. The sample has 100,000 to 150,000 clones; around 15% are singletons. The sample comprised central memory CD4+ T cells from blood. The source is a man aged 25 to 45 with type 1 diabetes. Both conserved end residues are part of each CDR3. A D gene is named only where the DNA matches it firmly. The size field is filled for only some rows; it gives once, few, many or a size class.

d_call,j_call,clone_size,v_call,cdr3_nt,cdr3_aa
NA,TRBJ1-5,NA,TRBV19,TGTGCCAGTAGTATGGGTAGCAATCAGCCCCAGCATTTT,CASSMGSNQPQHF
NA,TRBJ2-1,few,TRBV5-6,TGTGCCAGCAGGTTTGGCCTGGGGGGACTGACGAGCTCCTACAATGAGCAGTTCTTC,CASRFGLGGLTSSYNEQFF
NA,TRBJ2-7,NA,TRBV28,TGTGCCAGCAGTTTGAACACCGAGCAGTACTTC,CASSLNTEQYF
NA,TRBJ2-5,NA,TRBV14,TGTGCCAGCAGCGACCAGGAGACCCAGTACTTC,CASSDQETQYF
NA,TRBJ2-7,NA,TRBV6-5,TGTGCCAGCAGTTACCAGGACAGCACGCGAGAGCAGTACTTC,CASSYQDSTREQYF
NA,TRBJ2-1,few,TRBV5-6,TGTGCCAGCAGCTCCCCTAGGAGGATGAATGAGCAGTTCTTC,CASSSPRRMNEQFF
NA,TRBJ1-4,few,TRBV5-1,TGCGCCAGCAGCACGGGACTGGTCCATGAAAAACTGTTTTTT,CASSTGLVHEKLFF
NA,TRBJ1-5,few,TRBV11-2,TGTGCCAGCAGCCCCGGACAGCCTGGGGTTAATCAGCCCCAGCATTTT,CASSPGQPGVNQPQHF
NA,TRBJ2-3,NA,TRBV30,TGTGCCTGGAGCTTAATAGAGGATACGCAGTATTTT,CAWSLIEDTQYF
TRBD1,TRBJ2-5,few,TRBV7-2,TGTGCCAGCAGCGTACAGGGGGCTCAAGAGACCCAGTACTTC,CASSVQGAQETQYF
NA,TRBJ2-3,few,TRBV6-6,TGTGCCAGCAGTTACTCGCAGGGAGGCACAGATACGCAGTATTTT,CASSYSQGGTDTQYF
TRBD2,TRBJ2-5,NA,TRBV7-7,TGTGCTAGCAGCTTCGGGACTAGCGGGGGCCAAGAGACCCAGTACTTC,CASSFGTSGGQETQYF
TRBD1,TRBJ1-5,NA,TRBV7-9,TGTGCCAGCAGCCTGGACAGGAATCAGCCCCAGCATTTT,CASSLDRNQPQHF
NA,TRBJ1-1,few,TRBV7-3,TGTGCCAGCAGCCAGGACGGGGAGAACACTGAAGCTTTCTTT,CASSQDGENTEAFF
TRBD1,TRBJ1-5,few,TRBV29-1,TGCAGCGCCCGTGACAGGGAGAGTCAGCCCCAGCATTTT,CSARDRESQPQHF
TRBD2,TRBJ2-1,few,TRBV10-3,TGTGCCATTGGGACTAGCGGGAACAATGAGCAGTTCTTC,CAIGTSGNNEQFF
NA,TRBJ2-7,few,TRBV4-2,TGTGCCAGCAGCTTCATAGCACAACAAGAAACGCTCTCCTACGAGCAGTACTTC,CASSFIAQQETLSYEQYF
NA,TRBJ2-5,few,TRBV29-1,TGCAGCGCCAGGCTAGGAGAGACCCAGTACTTC,CSARLGETQYF
TRBD2,TRBJ2-1,few,TRBV5-4,TGTGCCAGCAGCTTCCGGACTAGCGGGGACAATGAGCAGTTCTTC,CASSFRTSGDNEQFF
NA,TRBJ1-5,few,TRBV7-9,TGTGCCAGCAGCTTTGGGGGCTACAATCAGCCCCAGCATTTT,CASSFGGYNQPQHF
TRBD2,TRBJ2-7,few,TRBV12-5,TGTGCTAGTGCCATGACCGGGATGACTAGCGGGGACTCCTACGAGCAGTACTTC,CASAMTGMTSGDSYEQYF
TRBD1,TRBJ2-7,NA,TRBV29-1,TGCAGCGTTGTTAAAGGGACAGGGGCCTACGAGCAGTACTTC,CSVVKGTGAYEQYF
NA,TRBJ1-2,NA,TRBV30,TGTGCCTGGAGATCCGACCGTAGAGCTAACTATGGCTACACCTTC,CAWRSDRRANYGYTF
TRBD1,TRBJ2-1,many,TRBV29-1,TGCAGCGTTGAGCGGTGGCAGGGGGCAGGTGAGCAGTTCTTC,CSVERWQGAGEQFF
NA,TRBJ2-1,few,TRBV4-2,TGTGCCAGCAGCCGTCATGTGAATGAGCAGTTCTTC,CASSRHVNEQFF
NA,TRBJ2-5,NA,TRBV5-1,TGCGCCAGCAGCTGGGACGGCCCCCAGTACTTC,CASSWDGPQYF
NA,TRBJ2-4,NA,TRBV11-2,TGTGCCAGCGTTGGGGGACTAGCCAAAAACATTCAGTACTTC,CASVGGLAKNIQYF
NA,TRBJ1-6,many,TRBV7-9,TGTGCCAGCATCCAGGACAGCCCGTATAATTCACCCCTCCACTTT,CASIQDSPYNSPLHF
TRBD1,TRBJ1-4,NA,TRBV5-4,TGTGCCAGCAGCTTACAGGGGAATGAAAAACTGTTTTTT,CASSLQGNEKLFF
TRBD1,TRBJ2-5,NA,TRBV28,TGTGCCAGCAGGGGACAGGGCCGGGAGACCCAGTACTTC,CASRGQGRETQYF
NA,TRBJ2-7,NA,TRBV7-2,TGTGCCAGCAGCTTATCTCAGGGGTCAACCTACGAGCAGTACTTC,CASSLSQGSTYEQYF
NA,TRBJ2-1,few,TRBV19,TGTGCCAGTAGTTTCCAGAATGAGCAGTTCTTC,CASSFQNEQFF
NA,TRBJ2-5,NA,TRBV5-6,TGTGCCAGCAGCTTGAGATGGGGGCAAGAGACCCAGTACTTC,CASSLRWGQETQYF
TRBD1,TRBJ2-7,once,TRBV29-1,TGCAGCGCCGGACAGGGGATGGAGCAGTACTTC,CSAGQGMEQYF
TRBD1,TRBJ2-5,NA,TRBV29-1,TGCAGCGTACCCCCGGGACAGGGTAAAGAGACCCAGTACTTC,CSVPPGQGKETQYF
TRBD2,TRBJ2-3,NA,TRBV6-1,TGTGCCAGCAGTGAACAGGGACTAGCGGGGGGCCCAGATACGCAGTATTTT,CASSEQGLAGGPDTQYF
NA,TRBJ2-1,NA,TRBV7-2,TGTGCCAGCAGTATAAGCGGAACCTCTAACAATGAGCAGTTCTTC,CASSISGTSNNEQFF
NA,TRBJ1-2,few,TRBV29-1,TGCAGCGTTTCTACCGGGACAAGCAATGGCTACACCTTC,CSVSTGTSNGYTF
NA,TRBJ2-1,NA,TRBV29-1,TGCAGCGTTGCTCCCGCCAGTGAGCAGTTCTTC,CSVAPASEQFF
TRBD1,TRBJ1-2,many,TRBV14,TGTGCCAGCAGCCAATACGGCAGGGGGCATGGCTACACCTTC,CASSQYGRGHGYTF
NA,TRBJ2-7,NA,TRBV14,TGTGCCAGCAGCCAAGCAAGGACGGGAGCCTCCTACGAGCAGTACTTC,CASSQARTGASYEQYF
NA,TRBJ1-6,NA,TRBV6-1,TGTGCCAGCAGTGAAGGTCCGGCCTGGGCCCTCCACTTT,CASSEGPAWALHF
NA,TRBJ2-7,NA,TRBV9,TGTGCCAGCAGCCCAAGGACAGATGTCTCCTACGAGCAGTACTTC,CASSPRTDVSYEQYF
NA,TRBJ2-5,few,TRBV5-1,TGCGCCAGCAGCTTCGTTCGGAATGGGGAGACCCAGTACTTC,CASSFVRNGETQYF
NA,TRBJ2-2,few,TRBV18,TGTGCCAGCTCCCCGATGGCAGGGGATATCACCGGGGAGCTGTTTTTT,CASSPMAGDITGELFF
NA,TRBJ2-1,few,TRBV5-4,TGTGCCAGCAGCAATCAGGGGAGCTCCTACAATGAGCAGTTCTTC,CASSNQGSSYNEQFF
NA,TRBJ2-3,NA,TRBV28,TGTGCCAGCAGTCGGGGCAGGGGAGCTGGGACGCAGTATTTT,CASSRGRGAGTQYF
NA,TRBJ2-3,NA,TRBV5-6,TGTGCCAGCAGCTTGGGAGCAGGCACAGATACGCAGTATTTT,CASSLGAGTDTQYF
NA,TRBJ1-6,few,TRBV2,TGTGCCAGCAGTGGGGAGGGTAGAAGATCACCCCTCCACTTT,CASSGEGRRSPLHF
NA,TRBJ2-1,few,TRBV6-5,TGTGCCAGCAGTTACGGTCAGACATCCTACAATGAGCAGTTCTTC,CASSYGQTSYNEQFF
NA,TRBJ1-2,NA,TRBV5-1,TGCGCCAGCTCACAGGGCAGCGACTATGGCTACACCTTC,CASSQGSDYGYTF
TRBD1,TRBJ1-2,NA,TRBV10-3,TGTGCCATCAGGGCCGACAGGGCAGTTAACTATGGCTACACCTTC,CAIRADRAVNYGYTF
TRBD2,TRBJ2-3,NA,TRBV5-4,TGTGCCAGCAGCTTGGGTGGGACTAGGGCAGATACGCAGTATTTT,CASSLGGTRADTQYF
NA,TRBJ1-6,NA,TRBV28,TGTGCCAGCGAGGCAGCTAATTCACCCCTCCACTTT,CASEAANSPLHF